A selection of T cell receptor beta chains follows, all from one sample in a study of regulatory T cells in long-lasting Graves disease. TCRdb re-called the multiplex PCR reads with MiXCR, one entry per CDR3 protein. The profile shows 450,000 to 600,000 distinct CDR3 sequences, 13% of them singletons. These sequences were also reported in another study, on T cells in Graves' hyperthyroidism and ophthalmopathy.

Sample: peripheral blood mononuclear cells (PBMCs), taken at new diagnosis, from a patient treated with antithyroid drugs. These receptors all stem from a man aged 30 to 45 with Graves disease. The CDR3 runs from the conserved cysteine through the conserved F or W. Each record gives: V gene, J gene, clone size, D gene, CDR3 DNA, CDR3 protein. D genes are given only for firm matches. Some rows have no size entry. The others give once, few or many, or a class for an expanded clone.

V gene: TRBV28
J gene: TRBJ1-1
clone size: many
D gene: -
CDR3 DNA: TGTGCCAGCAGTTTAGGGGGAAGTATGAACACTGAAGCTTTCTTT
CDR3 protein: CASSLGGSMNTEAFF

V gene: TRBV6-2/TRBV6-3
J gene: TRBJ1-2
clone size: many
D gene: -
CDR3 DNA: TGTGCCAGCGAGACGGGGGGTGGCTATGGCTACACCTTC
CDR3 protein: CASETGGGYGYTF

V gene: TRBV7-9
J gene: TRBJ2-2
clone size: many
D gene: -
CDR3 DNA: TGTGCCAGCAGCTTGGGGGCTGACACCGGGGAGCTGTTTTTT
CDR3 protein: CASSLGADTGELFF

V gene: TRBV20-1
J gene: TRBJ2-7
clone size: many
D gene: TRBD2
CDR3 DNA: TGCAGTGCTAGTATAGGAGCGGGAGGGTCGGGGTTCTACGAGCAGTACTTC
CDR3 protein: CSASIGAGGSGFYEQYF

V gene: TRBV18
J gene: TRBJ1-2
clone size: many
D gene: -
CDR3 DNA: TGTGCCAGCTCACCACGGGAAGACTATGGCTACACCTTC
CDR3 protein: CASSPREDYGYTF

V gene: TRBV12-3/TRBV12-4
J gene: TRBJ1-5
clone size: many
D gene: -
CDR3 DNA: TGTGCCAGCAGTTTGGTTTCCCTATCGGGAAATCAGCCCCAGCATTTT
CDR3 protein: CASSLVSLSGNQPQHF

V gene: TRBV6-5
J gene: TRBJ1-5
clone size: many
D gene: -
CDR3 DNA: TGTGCCAGCAGTTACTCGGGTTGGGGGTTCAATCAGCCCCAGCATTTT
CDR3 protein: CASSYSGWGFNQPQHF

V gene: TRBV6-1
J gene: TRBJ2-7
clone size: many
D gene: TRBD2
CDR3 DNA: TGTGCCAGCAGAGACACGAACTTCAGGGTCGCCGGGGGGGAGCAGTACTTC
CDR3 protein: CASRDTNFRVAGGEQYF

V gene: TRBV20-1
J gene: TRBJ2-7
clone size: many
D gene: TRBD2
CDR3 DNA: TGCTCGTGGGAGAGCGGGAGCGACGAGCAGTACTTC
CDR3 protein: CSWESGSDEQYF

V gene: TRBV11-2
J gene: TRBJ2-2
clone size: few
D gene: -
CDR3 DNA: TGTGCCAGCAGCTTAGCAGCCCCAGGGGAGCTGTTTTTT
CDR3 protein: CASSLAAPGELFF

V gene: TRBV7-6
J gene: TRBJ2-7
clone size: few
D gene: -
CDR3 DNA: TGTGCCAGCAGCCAAAGGGAGGCAGGGGAGCAGTACTTC
CDR3 protein: CASSQREAGEQYF

V gene: TRBV19
J gene: TRBJ1-4
clone size: -
D gene: -
CDR3 DNA: TGTGCCAGTAGGGGAGCAACGGGCCTAGCAACTAATGAAAAACTGTTTTTT
CDR3 protein: CASRGATGLATNEKLFF

V gene: TRBV20-1
J gene: TRBJ2-7
clone size: many
D gene: -
CDR3 DNA: TGCAGTGCTAGAGAAGGCACTACAGGGACGTCGGACGAGCAGTACTTC
CDR3 protein: CSAREGTTGTSDEQYF

V gene: TRBV25-1
J gene: TRBJ2-7
clone size: many
D gene: -
CDR3 DNA: TGTGCCAGCAGTGAATCCCAGCGTGCCAGCTACGAGCAGTACTTC
CDR3 protein: CASSESQRASYEQYF

V gene: TRBV20-1
J gene: TRBJ2-5
clone size: -
D gene: TRBD2
CDR3 DNA: TGCAGTGCTAGATCCGGGACTAGCGGCAAAGAGACCCAGTACTTC
CDR3 protein: CSARSGTSGKETQYF

V gene: TRBV12-3/TRBV12-4
J gene: TRBJ1-2
clone size: few
D gene: -
CDR3 DNA: TGTGCCAGCAGTTTCCGGTCCCCCACCAGTGGCTACACCTTC
CDR3 protein: CASSFRSPTSGYTF

V gene: TRBV20-1
J gene: TRBJ1-1
clone size: many
D gene: -
CDR3 DNA: TGCAGTGCTAGCCAACCTCAATCGAACACTGAAGCTTTCTTT
CDR3 protein: CSASQPQSNTEAFF

V gene: TRBV10-1
J gene: TRBJ1-1
clone size: -
D gene: -
CDR3 DNA: TGCAGCCGGGACGGGGCAGTCATGAACACTGAAGCTTTCTTT
CDR3 protein: CSRDGAVMNTEAFF

V gene: TRBV20-1
J gene: TRBJ2-3
clone size: many
D gene: -
CDR3 DNA: TGCAGTGCCCTAAGAGGAGATACGCAGTATTTT
CDR3 protein: CSALRGDTQYF

V gene: TRBV20-1
J gene: TRBJ2-1
clone size: -
D gene: TRBD2
CDR3 DNA: TGCAGTGCTAAGGAGGGAGGGCCGGGCAATGAGCAGTTCTTC
CDR3 protein: CSAKEGGPGNEQFF

V gene: TRBV7-6
J gene: TRBJ2-1
clone size: -
D gene: TRBD2
CDR3 DNA: TGTGCCAGCAGCTTAGTGATAAGCGGGAATCACAATGAGCAGTTCTTC
CDR3 protein: CASSLVISGNHNEQFF

V gene: TRBV4-2
J gene: TRBJ2-6
clone size: -
D gene: TRBD2
CDR3 DNA: TGTGCCAGCACCCGACTAGCGGGAAGTGGGGCCAACGTCCTGACTTTC
CDR3 protein: CASTRLAGSGANVLTF

V gene: TRBV20-1
J gene: TRBJ2-5
clone size: many
D gene: -
CDR3 DNA: TGCAGTGCTAGAAAAGTGGAGACCCAGTACTTC
CDR3 protein: CSARKVETQYF

V gene: TRBV7-9
J gene: TRBJ2-3
clone size: -
D gene: -
CDR3 DNA: TGTGCCAGCAGCCCGAGCCCAGGGGCTAGCACAGATACGCAGTATTTT
CDR3 protein: CASSPSPGASTDTQYF

V gene: TRBV6-2/TRBV6-3
J gene: TRBJ1-6
clone size: few
D gene: -
CDR3 DNA: TGTGCCAGCAGTTACTCAGAAAGAAACGGATCACCCCTCCACTTT
CDR3 protein: CASSYSERNGSPLHF

V gene: TRBV30
J gene: TRBJ2-7
clone size: -
D gene: -
CDR3 DNA: TGTGCCTGGAAGGATGGAGGGGTAACCTACTCCTACGAGCAGTACTTC
CDR3 protein: CAWKDGGVTYSYEQYF

V gene: TRBV6-1
J gene: TRBJ1-5
clone size: few
D gene: -
CDR3 DNA: TGTGCCAGCAGTGAATCCCCAGGCAATCAGCCCCAGCATTTT
CDR3 protein: CASSESPGNQPQHF

V gene: TRBV7-9
J gene: TRBJ2-2
clone size: -
D gene: -
CDR3 DNA: TGTGCCAGCAGCCCCCCTTTAACCAACACCGGGGAGCTGTTTTTT
CDR3 protein: CASSPPLTNTGELFF

V gene: TRBV15
J gene: TRBJ1-2
clone size: -
D gene: -
CDR3 DNA: TGTGCCACCAGCAGAGATAGGACAAGTAACTATGGCTACACCTTC
CDR3 protein: CATSRDRTSNYGYTF

V gene: TRBV27
J gene: TRBJ1-3
clone size: -
D gene: TRBD1
CDR3 DNA: TGTGCCAGCAGCCAGGGGGGACAGGGGACAAACACCATATATTTT
CDR3 protein: CASSQGGQGTNTIYF

V gene: TRBV7-7
J gene: TRBJ2-1
clone size: many
D gene: TRBD2
CDR3 DNA: TGTGCTAGCACCCCGGGCCTAGCGGGAGTCGATGAGCAGTTCTTC
CDR3 protein: CASTPGLAGVDEQFF

V gene: TRBV29-1
J gene: TRBJ2-1
clone size: many
D gene: TRBD2
CDR3 DNA: TGCAGCGGACTAGCGGGAGCGAGGGAGCAGTTCTTC
CDR3 protein: CSGLAGAREQFF

V gene: TRBV20-1
J gene: TRBJ2-7
clone size: many
D gene: -
CDR3 DNA: TGCAGTGCTTCTGGGACTTACAGCTCCTACGAGCAGTACTTC
CDR3 protein: CSASGTYSSYEQYF

V gene: TRBV7-2
J gene: TRBJ2-3
clone size: many
D gene: TRBD2
CDR3 DNA: TGTGCCAGCAGCCGAGGGGAGGGAAGCGGGAATACGCAGTATTTT
CDR3 protein: CASSRGEGSGNTQYF

V gene: TRBV12-3/TRBV12-4
J gene: TRBJ2-2
clone size: many
D gene: TRBD1
CDR3 DNA: TGTGCCAGCACCCTGGTGGACAGGATTACCGGGGAGCTGTTTTTT
CDR3 protein: CASTLVDRITGELFF

V gene: TRBV7-3
J gene: TRBJ2-2
clone size: few
D gene: -
CDR3 DNA: TGTGCCAGCACTCACGAACCTCCCGGGGAGCTGTTTTTT
CDR3 protein: CASTHEPPGELFF

V gene: TRBV2
J gene: TRBJ1-2
clone size: many
D gene: -
CDR3 DNA: TGTGCCAGCCCGTGGGGAAGAACTTCCTATGGCTACACCTTC
CDR3 protein: CASPWGRTSYGYTF